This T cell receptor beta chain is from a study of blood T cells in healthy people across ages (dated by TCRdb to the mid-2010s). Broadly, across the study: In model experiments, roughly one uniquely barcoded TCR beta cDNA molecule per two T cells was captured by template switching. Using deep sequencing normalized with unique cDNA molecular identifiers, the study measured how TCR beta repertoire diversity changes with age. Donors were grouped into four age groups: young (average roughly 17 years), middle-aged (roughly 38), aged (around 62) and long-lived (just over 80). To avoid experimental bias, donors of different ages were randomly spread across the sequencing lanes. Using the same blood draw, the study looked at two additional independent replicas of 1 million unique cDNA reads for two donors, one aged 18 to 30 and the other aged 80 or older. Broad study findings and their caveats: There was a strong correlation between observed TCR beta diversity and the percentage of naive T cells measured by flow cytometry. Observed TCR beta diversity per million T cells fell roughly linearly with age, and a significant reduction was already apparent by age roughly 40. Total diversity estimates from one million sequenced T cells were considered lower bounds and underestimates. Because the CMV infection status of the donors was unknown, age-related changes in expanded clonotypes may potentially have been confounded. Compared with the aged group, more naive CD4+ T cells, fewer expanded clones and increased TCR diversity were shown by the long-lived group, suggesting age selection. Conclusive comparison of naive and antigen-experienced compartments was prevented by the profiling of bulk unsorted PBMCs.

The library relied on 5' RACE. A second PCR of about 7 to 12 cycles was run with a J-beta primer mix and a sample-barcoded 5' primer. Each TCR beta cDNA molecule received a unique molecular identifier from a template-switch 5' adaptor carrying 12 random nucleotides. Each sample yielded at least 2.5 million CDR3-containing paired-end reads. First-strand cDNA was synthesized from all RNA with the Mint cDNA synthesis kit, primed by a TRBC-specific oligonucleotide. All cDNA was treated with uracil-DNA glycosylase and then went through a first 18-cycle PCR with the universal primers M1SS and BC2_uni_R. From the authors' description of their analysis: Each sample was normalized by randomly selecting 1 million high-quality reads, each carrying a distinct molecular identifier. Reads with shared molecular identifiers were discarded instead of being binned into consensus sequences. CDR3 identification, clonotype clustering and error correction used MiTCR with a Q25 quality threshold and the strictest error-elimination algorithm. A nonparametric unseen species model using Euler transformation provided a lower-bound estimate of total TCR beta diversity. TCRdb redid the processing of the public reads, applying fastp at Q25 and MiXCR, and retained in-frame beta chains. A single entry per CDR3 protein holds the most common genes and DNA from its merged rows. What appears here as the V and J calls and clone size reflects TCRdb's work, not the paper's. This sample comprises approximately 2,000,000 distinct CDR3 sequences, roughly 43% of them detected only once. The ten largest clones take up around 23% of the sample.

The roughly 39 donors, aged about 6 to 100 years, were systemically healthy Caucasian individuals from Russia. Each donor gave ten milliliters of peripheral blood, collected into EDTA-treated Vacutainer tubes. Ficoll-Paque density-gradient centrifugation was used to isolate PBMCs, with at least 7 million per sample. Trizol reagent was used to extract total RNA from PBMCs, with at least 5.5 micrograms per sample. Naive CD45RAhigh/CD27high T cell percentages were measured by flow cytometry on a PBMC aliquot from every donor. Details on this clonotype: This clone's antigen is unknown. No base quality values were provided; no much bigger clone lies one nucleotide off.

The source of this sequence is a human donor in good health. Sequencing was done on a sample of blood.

CDR3 loop: CASSNHRMSTDTQYF. The DNA reads as follows: TGTGCCAGCAGCAATCACCGAATGAGCACAGATACGCAGTATTTT. The chain is assembled from TRBV7-2 and TRBJ2-3; the D gene identity is not certain. V gives up 5 bases and J gives up 0 bases, and the segment between their germline ends measures 12 bases. CDR1 and CDR2 are drawn from the germline V gene: SGHTA, FQGNSA. The CDR3 goes from the cysteine to the phenylalanine over 15 residues. The only DNA kept is the CDR3, 45 bases in frame from the first base.